This is a list of T cell receptor beta chains from one sample in a study of vaccination effects on CD4 cells after COVID-19. TCRdb's table, derived via immunoSEQ multiplex PCR, lists solely in-frame clones and lacks some. The sample contains about 14,000 clones, 72% of which appear only once. Antigen specificity for these receptors is unknown. The sequencing here drew on CD4+ T cells from PBMCs cultured with SARS-CoV-2 spike peptides, taken after COVID-19 vaccination. The receptors come from a human donor who received a COVID-19 vaccine. Both conserved end residues are part of each CDR3. Each record gives: D gene, V gene, J gene, clone size, CDR3 protein, CDR3 DNA. The D gene is left open where the match is weak. Only part of the rows carry a size: once, few, many, or a class if the clone is expanded.

-	TRBV4-1	TRBJ2-7	-	CASSQLGLDEQYF	TGCGCCAGCAGCCAACTCGGGCTGGACGAGCAGTACTTC
-	TRBV4-2	TRBJ1-1	-	CASRGVTLNTEAFF	TGTGCCAGCAGGGGAGTTACGCTGAACACTGAAGCTTTCTTT
TRBD1	TRBV28	TRBJ2-1	-	CASTTTGGIEQFF	TGTGCCAGCACCACGACAGGGGGTATTGAGCAGTTCTTC
-	TRBV9	TRBJ2-1	-	CASSVALGGSYNEQFF	TGTGCCAGCAGCGTAGCCTTGGGGGGCTCCTACAATGAGCAGTTCTTC
TRBD1	TRBV29-1	TRBJ2-7	once	CSVADRGYEQYF	TGCAGCGTTGCGGACAGGGGCTACGAGCAGTACTTC
TRBD2	TRBV9	TRBJ2-1	few	CASSSRDYPYNEQFF	TGTGCCAGCAGTAGCCGGGACTACCCCTACAATGAGCAGTTCTTC
TRBD1	TRBV2	TRBJ1-2	-	CASSEDGQGYRGYTF	TGTGCCAGCAGTGAAGATGGACAGGGTTATAGAGGCTACACCTTC
TRBD1	TRBV11-2	TRBJ2-2	-	CASSSIRPDRGNTGELFF	TGTGCCAGCAGCTCCATTAGGCCGGACAGGGGGAACACCGGGGAGCTGTTTTTT
-	TRBV7-9	TRBJ1-4	-	CASSLTATGEKLFF	TGTGCCAGCAGCCTGACGGCGACGGGGGAAAAACTGTTTTTT
-	TRBV5-1	TRBJ2-7	-	CASSLASQGSYEQYF	TGCGCCAGCAGCTTGGCCAGTCAGGGTTCCTACGAGCAGTACTTC
-	TRBV5-1	TRBJ1-1	-	CASSRDSSTNTEAFF	TGCGCCAGCAGCAGGGACTCTTCTACGAACACTGAAGCTTTCTTT
TRBD1	TRBV7-9	TRBJ1-2	-	CASSLASTRGGGLYGYTF	TGTGCCAGCAGCTTAGCGTCGACAAGAGGGGGCGGCCTCTATGGCTACACCTTC
TRBD2	TRBV10-3	TRBJ2-5	-	CAIRDGAGAQETQYF	TGTGCCATCCGCGACGGGGCGGGAGCCCAAGAGACCCAGTACTTC
-	TRBV5-4	TRBJ2-7	-	CASSLRQGGIYEQYF	TGTGCCAGCAGCTTACGACAGGGAGGGATCTACGAGCAGTACTTC
TRBD1	TRBV4-1	TRBJ1-1	-	CASRTIQGRGNTEAFF	TGCGCCAGCAGGACCATACAGGGGCGGGGGAACACTGAAGCTTTCTTT
-	TRBV5-1	TRBJ2-2	-	CASSPRQTTGELFF	TGCGCCAGCAGCCCTAGACAGACGACCGGGGAGCTGTTTTTT
-	TRBV7-6	TRBJ2-5	-	CASSLKEIQYF	TGTGCCAGCAGCTTAAAGGAAATCCAGTACTTC
-	TRBV27	TRBJ2-7	-	CASSYRRDTSYEQYF	TGTGCCAGCAGTTACCGCCGGGACACCTCCTACGAGCAGTACTTC
TRBD2	TRBV4-2	TRBJ2-7	-	CASRERTGLAGPSEQYF	TGTGCCAGCAGGGAACGTACGGGACTAGCGGGGCCCAGCGAGCAGTACTTC
TRBD1	TRBV18	TRBJ1-5	-	CASSPAGGNQPQHF	TGTGCCAGCTCACCGGCAGGGGGTAATCAGCCCCAGCATTTT
-	TRBV19	TRBJ2-7	-	CASSLVGQYF	TGTGCCAGTAGTCTAGTAGGGCAGTACTTC
-	TRBV25-1	TRBJ2-5	-	CASSPRSDISPQETQYF	TGTGCCAGCAGCCCGAGATCGGACATTTCGCCCCAAGAGACCCAGTACTTC
-	TRBV4-1	TRBJ2-3	-	CASSQDWSSFPYF	TGCGCCAGCAGCCAAGATTGGTCCAGTTTTCCGTATTTT
TRBD2	TRBV6-5	TRBJ2-7	-	CASSLGGPYEQYF	TGTGCCAGCAGCCTGGGAGGGCCCTACGAGCAGTACTTC
TRBD1	TRBV30	TRBJ2-1	few	CAWKRTGGYNEQFF	TGTGCCTGGAAACGGACAGGAGGCTACAATGAGCAGTTCTTC
TRBD2	TRBV7-9	TRBJ2-7	-	CASSLVAGGPKEQYF	TGTGCCAGCAGCTTAGTAGCGGGAGGGCCGAAAGAGCAGTACTTC
-	TRBV7-2	TRBJ1-2	medium-sized	CASSSRAGNPFGYTF	TGTGCCAGCAGCTCGAGGGCAGGGAACCCTTTCGGCTACACCTTC
-	TRBV13	TRBJ1-2	-	CASSFGTTGGGGYGYTF	TGTGCCAGCAGCTTCGGGACCACCGGGGGGGGAGGCTATGGCTACACCTTC
-	TRBV19	TRBJ1-1	-	CASSIDGLSNTEAFF	TGTGCCAGTAGTATAGACGGACTCTCGAACACTGAAGCTTTCTTT
-	TRBV2	TRBJ2-1	-	CASSARGSYNEQFF	TGTGCCAGCAGCGCCAGGGGATCCTACAATGAGCAGTTCTTC
-	TRBV24-1	TRBJ2-1	-	CATSDSSLMSNEQFF	TGTGCCACCAGTGATTCGTCTCTGATGAGCAATGAGCAGTTCTTC
-	TRBV6-5	TRBJ2-5	-	CASSPTGTRGTQYF	TGTGCCAGCAGTCCGACCGGGACACGGGGGACCCAGTACTTC
-	TRBV2	TRBJ2-7	-	CASTGTRDRYEQYF	TGTGCCAGCACTGGGACACGGGACCGCTACGAGCAGTACTTC
-	TRBV19	TRBJ2-1	-	CASSTRAAYNEQFF	TGTGCCAGTAGTACCCGGGCCGCCTACAATGAGCAGTTCTTC
TRBD1	TRBV3-1/TRBV3-2	TRBJ2-2	medium-sized	CASSQRTGVASGELFF	TGTGCCAGCAGCCAACGGACAGGGGTCGCCTCCGGGGAGCTGTTTTTT
-	TRBV7-2	TRBJ1-1	-	CASGALMNTEAFF	TGTGCCAGCGGCGCGCTTATGAACACTGAAGCTTTCTTT
-	TRBV4-1	TRBJ1-2	-	CASSQVGRGSGGYTF	TGCGCCAGCAGCCAAGTAGGGAGGGGTTCAGGAGGCTACACCTTC
-	TRBV25-1	TRBJ1-2	medium-sized	CASRGYPNYGYTF	TGTGCCAGCAGAGGATACCCTAACTATGGCTACACCTTC
-	TRBV6-2/TRBV6-3	TRBJ2-4	medium-sized	CASSYGGAKNIQYF	TGTGCCAGCAGTTACGGGGGCGCCAAAAACATTCAGTACTTC
TRBD1	TRBV5-1	TRBJ2-5	-	CASSPGQQETQYF	TGCGCCAGCAGCCCGGGACAGCAAGAGACCCAGTACTTC